What follows are 11 T cell receptor beta chains derived from one specimen sequenced in a study of blood T cell repertoires in COVID-19. The assay was immunoSEQ multiplex PCR, and TCRdb's table has in-frame clones only and misses some. The sample has approximately 250,000 clones; just under 90% are singletons. The source material was PBMCs or T cells enriched from blood (not recorded which). Receptors originate from a woman in her 30s with acute COVID-19.

The V gene is TRBV6-2 or TRBV6-3, the J gene TRBJ2-3; a possible D gene is TRBD1 (5 bases). Germline V CDR1 and CDR2: MNHEY, SVGEGT. Trimming pared 5 bases from V and 2 bases from J, leaving 11 bases between. The CDR3 consists of 14 residues. The CDR3 DNA sequence: TGTGCCAGCAGTCCCGACAGAAACACAGATACGCAGTATTTT. It codes for CASSPDRNTDTQYF.

This clone is a singleton in its sample. The chain links TRBV27 to TRBJ2-3; 15 bases fit TRBD2. The CDR3 sequence is 17 residues long. Trimming took 5 bases from V and 4 from J; bases not matched to a gene: 7. The V gene's germline CDR1 is MNHEY and CDR2 SMNVEV (reference sequence). In DNA, the CDR3 is TGTGCCAGCAGTATTGGACTAGCGGGAGGGTTTGCAGATACGCAGTATTTT. Its translation is CASSIGLAGGFADTQYF.

The J gene is TRBJ2-1, the V gene TRBV7-2, with D possibly TRBD1 on 6 matching bases. CDR1 and CDR2 from the germline V gene are SGHTA and FQGNSA. This CDR3 has 15 amino acids. Trimming cost V 4 bases and J 6 bases, with 16 bases left between them. The chain's CDR3 is CASSSRDRWINEQFF. CDR3 in DNA: TGTGCCAGCAGCTCCAGAGACAGGTGGATCAATGAGCAGTTCTTC.

The chain has TRBV5-1 and TRBJ2-7; 9 bases line up with TRBD1. The CDR3 sequence is 15 residues long. Trimming at V came to 0 bases and at J to 2 bases, leaving 3 bases not matched to a gene. Germline CDR1 reads SGHRS; CDR2 reads YFSETQ. This CDR3 reads CASSLGGQGTYEQYF. The DNA for the CDR3 is TGCGCCAGCAGCTTGGGAGGACAGGGGACCTACGAGCAGTACTTC.

On this clone itself: It is likely a read error, because the conserved phenylalanine at the end of the CDR3 is missing. It is unclear where the CDR3 begins or ends on the DNA, so no DNA is shown, and the CDR3 is as TCRdb lists it. CDR3 residues: CASSRQDRVKS. This rearrangement joins TRBV23-1 to TRBJ2-7; TRBD1 is the table's D call, not checked against the DNA. TRBV23-1 is reported as an ORF; its role is uncertain. Including both end residues, the CDR3 is 11 amino acids long.

The rearrangement links TRBV19 to TRBJ2-1, with D unresolved. The V gene lost 4 bases and the J gene lost 7 bases, with 17 bases spanning the gap. The CDR3 totals 15 residues. CDR1 is LNHDA, CDR2 SQIVND, per germline (reference sequence). CDR3 in DNA: TGTGCCAGTAGTACCTCCCGACACGGCAGAAATGAGCAGTTCTTC. Protein sequence: CASSTSRHGRNEQFF.

V is TRBV29-1 and J is TRBJ2-1, with 9 nucleotides matching TRBD2. V lost 7 bases and J lost 10; bases outside the gene matches: 8. The germline V gene encodes CDR1 SQVTM and CDR2 ANQGSEA. This CDR3 contains 12 residues. This CDR3 reads CSGGVAGVEQFF. CDR3 bases: TGCAGCGGGGGGGTAGCGGGAGTAGAGCAGTTCTTC.

This chain joins TRBV3-1 (or the pseudogene TRBV3-2) and TRBJ2-5; D possibly corresponds to TRBD1 (5 bases). The germline V and J ends were trimmed by 2 bases and 5 bases, with 12 bases remaining between them. This CDR3 is 14 amino acids long. Looked up from germline, CDR1 is LGHDT and CDR2 is YNNKEL (reference sequence). The CDR3 reads CASSQLGVGETQYF. The CDR3 nucleotides read TGTGCCAGCAGCCAATTAGGGGTGGGGGAGACCCAGTACTTC.

Note on this clone: Other DNA sequences within the sample encode an identical CDR3. In DNA form, the CDR3 reads TGTGCCTGGAGTGGTAGCGGGTACGAGCAGTACTTC. Its translation is CAWSGSGYEQYF. V and J are TRBV30 and TRBJ2-7; the match to TRBD2 covers 7 bases. Germline loops: CDR1 GTSNPN, CDR2 SVGIG (reference sequence). V trimming: 1 base; J trimming: 4 bases; junction bases outside the gene matches: 1. The CDR3 is made up of 12 amino acids.

The chain uses TRBV4-2 and TRBJ2-7; D may be TRBD1 (5 bases). Looked up from germline, CDR1 is LGHNA and CDR2 is YNFKEQ. The CDR3 is 13 residues long. V was cut by 4 bases and J by 4 bases, with 11 bases left in between. CDR3 amino acids: CASSPKGMYEQYF. CDR3 nucleotides: TGTGCCAGCAGCCCTAAGGGGATGTACGAGCAGTACTTC.

The sample holds one count of this clone. The V and J genes are TRBV5-4 and TRBJ2-1; D perhaps matches TRBD2 (5 bases). V gave up 0 bases and J gave up 2 bases, with 12 bases separating them. Germline CDR1 SGHNT, CDR2 YYREEE (reference sequence). The CDR3 has 16 residues. CDR3 amino acids: CASSLGGSLTYNEQFF. CDR3 coding DNA: TGTGCCAGCAGCTTGGGAGGGAGTCTCACCTACAATGAGCAGTTCTTC.